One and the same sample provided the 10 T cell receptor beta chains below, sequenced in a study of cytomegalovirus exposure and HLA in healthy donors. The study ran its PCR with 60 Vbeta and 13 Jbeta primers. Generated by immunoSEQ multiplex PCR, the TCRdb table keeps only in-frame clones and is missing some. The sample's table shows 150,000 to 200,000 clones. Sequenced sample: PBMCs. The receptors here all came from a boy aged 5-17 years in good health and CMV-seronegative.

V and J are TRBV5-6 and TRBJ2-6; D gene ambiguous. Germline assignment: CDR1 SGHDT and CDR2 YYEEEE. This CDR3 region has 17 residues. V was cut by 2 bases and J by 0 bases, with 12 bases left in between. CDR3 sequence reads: CASSFPIGVSGANVLTF. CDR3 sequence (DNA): TGTGCCAGCAGCTTCCCGATAGGAGTCTCTGGGGCCAACGTCCTGACTTTC.

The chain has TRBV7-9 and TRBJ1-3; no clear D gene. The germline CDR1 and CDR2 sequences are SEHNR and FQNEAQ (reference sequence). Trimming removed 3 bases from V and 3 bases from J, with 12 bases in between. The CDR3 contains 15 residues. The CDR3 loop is CASSFAEGNGNTIYF. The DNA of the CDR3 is TGTGCCAGCAGCTTCGCGGAGGGTAATGGAAACACCATATATTTT.

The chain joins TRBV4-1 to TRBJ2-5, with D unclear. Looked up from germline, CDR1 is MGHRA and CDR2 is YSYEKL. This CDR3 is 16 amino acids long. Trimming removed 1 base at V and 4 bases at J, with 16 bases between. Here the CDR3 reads CASSQVMPVPGETQYF. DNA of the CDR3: TGCGCCAGCAGCCAAGTGATGCCTGTTCCGGGAGAGACCCAGTACTTC.

This CDR3 is CASSSIRDRDDYNEQFF. The CDR3 nucleotides are TGTGCCAGCAGCTCGATCCGGGACAGGGACGACTACAATGAGCAGTTCTTC. This sequence joins TRBV7-9 and TRBJ2-1; 9 nucleotides agree with TRBD1. Germline CDR1 SEHNR, CDR2 FQNEAQ (reference sequence). J was trimmed by 3 bases and V by 4 bases; bases with no gene match: 10. This CDR3 is 17 amino acids long. Full variable domain (remainder filled in from reference TRBV7-9 and TRBJ2-1): DTGVSQNPRHKITKRGQNVTFRCDPISEHNRLYWYRQTLGQGPEFLTYFQNEAQLEKSRLLSDRFSAERPKGSFSTLEIQRTEQGDSAMYLCASSSIRDRDDYNEQFFGPGTRLTVL.

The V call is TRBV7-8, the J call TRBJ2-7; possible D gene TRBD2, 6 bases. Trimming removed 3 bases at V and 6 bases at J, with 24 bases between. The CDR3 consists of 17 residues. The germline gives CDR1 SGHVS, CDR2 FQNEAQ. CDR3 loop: CASSLPAGLGDDREQYF. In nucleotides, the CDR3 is TGTGCCAGCAGCTTGCCAGCGGGCTTGGGGGACGACCGCGAGCAGTACTTC.

CDR3 coding DNA: TGTGCCAGCAGCCGGACAGGGGGTACTGAAGCTTTCTTT. This codes for CASSRTGGTEAFF. This chain uses TRBV7-8 with TRBJ1-1, with TRBD1 matching 10 bases. Germline CDR1 is SGHVS and CDR2 is FQNEAQ. CDR3 length equals 13 residues. With 5 bases clipped from V and 5 bases from J, the junction kept 2 bases outside the gene matches.

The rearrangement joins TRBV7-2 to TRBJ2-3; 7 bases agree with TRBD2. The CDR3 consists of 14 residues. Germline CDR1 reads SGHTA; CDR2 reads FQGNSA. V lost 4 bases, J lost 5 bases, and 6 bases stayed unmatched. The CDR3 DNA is TGTGCCAGCAGCTCCCGTCGCGGGGGAGATACGCAGTATTTT. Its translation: CASSSRRGGDTQYF. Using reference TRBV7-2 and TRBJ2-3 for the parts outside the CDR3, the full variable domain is GAGVSQSPSNKVTEKGKDVELRCDPISGHTALYWYRQSLGQGLEFLIYFQGNSAPDKSGLPSDRFSAERTGGSVSTLTIQRTQQEDSAVYLCASSSRRGGDTQYFGPGTRLTVL.

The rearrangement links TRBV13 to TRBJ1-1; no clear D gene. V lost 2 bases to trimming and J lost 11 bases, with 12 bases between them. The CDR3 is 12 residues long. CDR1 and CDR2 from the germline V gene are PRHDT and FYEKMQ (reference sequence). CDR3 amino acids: CASSLPGRGAFF. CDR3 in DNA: TGTGCCAGCAGCTTACCCGGGCGAGGGGCTTTCTTT.

The CDR3 protein is CSVSPRVGGSNYGYTF. The CDR3 bases are TGCAGCGTTAGCCCGCGGGTTGGTGGCTCTAACTATGGCTACACCTTC. The rearrangement uses TRBV29-1 and TRBJ1-2; D gene ambiguous. The length of the CDR3 is 16 residues. In germline, CDR1 is SQVTM, CDR2 ANQGSEA. The ends were cut back, 5 bases at V and 0 bases at J, with 19 bases in the middle.

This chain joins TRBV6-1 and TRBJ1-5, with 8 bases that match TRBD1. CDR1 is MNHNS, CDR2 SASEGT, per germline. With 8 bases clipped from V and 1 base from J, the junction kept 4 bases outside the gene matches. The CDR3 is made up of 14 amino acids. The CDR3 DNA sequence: TGTGCCAGCTTGCGGACAGGGAGCAATCAGCCCCAGCATTTT. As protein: CASLRTGSNQPQHF.